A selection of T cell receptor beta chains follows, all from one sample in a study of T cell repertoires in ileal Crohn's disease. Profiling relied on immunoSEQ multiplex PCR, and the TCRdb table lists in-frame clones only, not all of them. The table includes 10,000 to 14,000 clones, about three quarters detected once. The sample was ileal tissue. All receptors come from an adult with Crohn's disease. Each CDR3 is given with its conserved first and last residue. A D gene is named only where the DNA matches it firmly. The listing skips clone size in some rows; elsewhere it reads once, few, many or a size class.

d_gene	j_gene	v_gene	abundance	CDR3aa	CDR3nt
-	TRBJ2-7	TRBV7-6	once	CASSFLRGGSYEQYF	TGTGCCAGCAGCTTCTTGAGGGGGGGATCCTACGAGCAGTACTTC
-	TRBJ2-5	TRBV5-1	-	CASSLVAGPETQYF	TGCGCCAGCAGCTTGGTTGCGGGGCCAGAGACCCAGTACTTC
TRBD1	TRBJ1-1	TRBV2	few	CAGTDHLGTEAFF	TGTGCCGGGACAGATCATCTCGGCACTGAAGCTTTCTTT
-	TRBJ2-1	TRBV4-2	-	CASKTEASETYNEQFF	TGTGCCAGCAAGACCGAGGCTAGCGAGACCTACAATGAGCAGTTCTTC
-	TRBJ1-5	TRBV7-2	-	CASSSAQGHDQPQHF	TGTGCCAGCAGCTCAGCCCAGGGGCATGATCAGCCCCAGCATTTT
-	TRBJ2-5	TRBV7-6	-	CASVEVGNQETQYF	TGTGCCAGCGTCGAGGTCGGGAACCAAGAGACCCAGTACTTC
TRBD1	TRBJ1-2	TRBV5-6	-	CASSWTGGGFYGYTF	TGTGCCAGCAGCTGGACAGGGGGCGGTTTCTATGGCTACACCTTC
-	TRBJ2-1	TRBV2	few	CASMTSSYNEQFF	TGTGCCAGCATGACAAGCTCCTACAATGAGCAGTTCTTC
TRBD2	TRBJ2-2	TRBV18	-	CASQGLAGNTGELFF	TGTGCCAGCCAGGGACTAGCGGGGAACACCGGGGAGCTGTTTTTT
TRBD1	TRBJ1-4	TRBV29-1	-	CSVGDRGRREKLFF	TGCAGCGTGGGGGACAGGGGGAGGAGGGAAAAACTGTTTTTT
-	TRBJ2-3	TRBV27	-	CASSSFRISTGTQYF	TGTGCCAGCTCATCTTTCAGGATCAGCACAGGTACGCAGTATTTT
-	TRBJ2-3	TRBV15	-	CATSRGGASTDTQYF	TGTGCCACCAGCAGAGGTGGGGCGAGCACAGATACGCAGTATTTT
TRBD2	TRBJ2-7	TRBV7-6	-	CASSLDTSGAYEQYF	TGTGCCAGCAGCTTAGATACTAGCGGCGCCTACGAGCAGTACTTC
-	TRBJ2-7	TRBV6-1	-	CALGGGAYEQYF	TGTGCCCTCGGCGGAGGCGCCTACGAGCAGTACTTC
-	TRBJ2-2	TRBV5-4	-	CASSLQNTGELFF	TGTGCCAGCAGCTTGCAGAACACCGGGGAGCTGTTTTTT